This T cell receptor (beta chain) was sequenced during a study of blood T cells in healthy people across ages. The CDR3 contains 15 residues. Germline-derived CDR1 and CDR2 are SGHKS and YYEKEE (reference sequence). V lost 3 bases and J lost 4; bases outside the gene matches: 7. Alongside a J-beta primer mix, a sample-barcoded 5' primer served in a second PCR lasting about 7 to 11 cycles. One entry per CDR3 protein, called by TCRdb with MiXCR from the 5' RACE reads. Among about 640,000 distinct CDR3 sequences listed, roughly 58% were seen once. The chain carries TRBV5-5 and TRBJ1-5, with TRBD1 identical over 7 bases. The sequenced sample consisted of blood. This receptor was taken from a man aged 55-75 years in good health. The CDR3 here is CASSSGTVPNQPQHF. The CDR3 DNA is TGTGCCAGCAGCTCTGGGACAGTCCCTAATCAGCCCCAGCATTTT.